These T cell receptor beta chains were read from a single sample in a study of blood T cell repertoires in COVID-19. This table comes from immunoSEQ multiplex PCR, and its TCRdb copy is limited to in-frame clones, with some not included. The sample shows approximately 130,000 clones, around three quarters of them seen only once. Specimen: peripheral blood. Receptors originate from a woman in her seventies with acute or convalescent COVID-19. The CDR3 runs from the conserved cysteine through the conserved F or W. Fields, in order: D gene, V gene, clone size, J gene, CDR3 DNA, CDR3 protein. The D gene is left open where the match is weak. Clone size, where shown, is once, few, many, or a class for clones that have expanded.

>.|TRBV28|.|TRBJ1-4
TGTGCCAGCAACACAGGGAGAAGGGAAAAACTGTTTTTT
CASNTGRREKLFF
>.|TRBV7-8|.|TRBJ2-1
TGTGCCAGCAGCTCAGAACGGGAGATCCCCCACAATGAGCAGTTCTTC
CASSSEREIPHNEQFF
>TRBD2|TRBV27|few|TRBJ2-3
TGTGCCAGCAGTAAAAGGCGGGAGCGTGGGGATACGCAGTATTTT
CASSKRRERGDTQYF
>.|TRBV2|few|TRBJ2-2
TGTGCCAGCAGTGTGACTGCTACGAACACCGGGGAGCTGTTTTTT
CASSVTATNTGELFF
>.|TRBV20-1|.|TRBJ1-1
TGCAGTGCTAGTGCTAAAGTGGGGAGTGAAGCTTTCTTT
CSASAKVGSEAFF
>TRBD1|TRBV5-4|.|TRBJ2-3
TGTGCCAGCAGCCCGGGACAGCATGGCACAGATACGCAGTATTTT
CASSPGQHGTDTQYF
>.|TRBV9|.|TRBJ2-2
TGTGCCAGCAGCAACTCTCCAACGGAGGGGGGGCGCGGGGAGCTGTTTTTT
CASSNSPTEGGRGELFF
>.|TRBV5-1|few|TRBJ1-1
TGCGCCAGCAGCTTGGGAGGAAATGAAGCTTTCTTT
CASSLGGNEAFF
>TRBD1|TRBV11-2|few|TRBJ1-5
TGTGCCAGCAGTGCTCAGGGGGTAGGCAATCAGCCCCAGCATTTT
CASSAQGVGNQPQHF
>TRBD1|TRBV6-5|.|TRBJ2-7
TGTGCCAGCAGTTACTCGAGGGGACAGACTTACGAGCAGTACTTC
CASSYSRGQTYEQYF
>TRBD2|TRBV10-3|.|TRBJ2-1
TGTGCCACTAGCGGGTCACCGGAAGTGGAGCAGTTCTTC
CATSGSPEVEQFF
>.|TRBV5-1|once|TRBJ1-4
TGCGCCAGCAGCCCATGGGGGACACTAGCAACTAATGAAAAACTGTTTTTT
CASSPWGTLATNEKLFF
>.|TRBV19|.|TRBJ1-5
TGTGCCAGTAGTATGGAAGGGGGTCAGCAGCCCCAGCATTTT
CASSMEGGQQPQHF
>.|TRBV12-5|few|TRBJ2-6
TGTGCTAGTGGCCAGGGGTCTGGGGCCAACGTCCTGACTTTC
CASGQGSGANVLTF
>.|TRBV3-1/TRBV3-2|few|TRBJ1-3
TGTGCCAGCAGCCAGGGGCGGACAGTTGGAAACACCATATATTTT
CASSQGRTVGNTIYF
>.|TRBV6-1|many|TRBJ1-4
TGTGCCAGCAGTGAAACACAGACAAGAAATGAAAAACTGTTTTTT
CASSETQTRNEKLFF
>TRBD1|TRBV6-5|.|TRBJ1-6
TGTGCCAGCAGCCTTACGGCAGGGGGTTCACCCCTCCACTTT
CASSLTAGGSPLHF
>.|TRBV5-4|.|TRBJ1-2
TGTGCCAGCAGCTTGGGACGGGACTCGCATCGGGGCTACACCTTC
CASSLGRDSHRGYTF
>.|TRBV29-1|.|TRBJ2-7
TGCAGCGTTGCGGAGATTCCTCAACTCCACTACGAGCAGTACTTC
CSVAEIPQLHYEQYF
>.|TRBV5-1|.|TRBJ1-1
TGCGCCAGCAGCTTTCTAGGCCCGAACACTGAAGCTTTCTTT
CASSFLGPNTEAFF
>TRBD1|TRBV27|.|TRBJ2-7
TGTGCCAGCAGTTTTCGTCAGGGGGTGTTCGAGCAGTACTTC
CASSFRQGVFEQYF
>TRBD1|TRBV24-1|.|TRBJ2-7
TGTGCCACCAGTGGAGACAGGGCTCACGAGCAGTACTTC
CATSGDRAHEQYF
>.|TRBV11-3|.|TRBJ2-1
TGTGCCAGCAGCCTGGGGCCTTTAAGAGATGAGCAGTTCTTC
CASSLGPLRDEQFF
>.|TRBV18|.|TRBJ2-5
TGTGCCAGCTCACCAAGGCAGGGCAAGCAAGAGACCCAGTACTTC
CASSPRQGKQETQYF
>TRBD2|TRBV29-1|.|TRBJ2-1
TGCAGCGTTATGCGGTCTAGCGGAGTCAATGAGCAGTTCTTC
CSVMRSSGVNEQFF
>TRBD1|TRBV5-6|many|TRBJ2-7
TGTGCCAGCAGCTTGCCGACAGGGTACTACGAGCAGTACTTC
CASSLPTGYYEQYF
>TRBD2|TRBV5-1|.|TRBJ2-3
TGCGCCAGCAGCTTGGAAGGGACTACCCTAAGCACAGATACGCAGTATTTT
CASSLEGTTLSTDTQYF
>TRBD2|TRBV7-8|.|TRBJ2-5
TGTGCCAGCAGCTTAAGAGGACTAGCAACTCAAGAGACCCAGTACTTC
CASSLRGLATQETQYF
>TRBD2|TRBV18|.|TRBJ2-2
TGTGCCAGCTCACCTGGGACTAGCGGGAACACCGGGGAGCTGTTTTTT
CASSPGTSGNTGELFF
>TRBD1|TRBV27|once|TRBJ2-7
TGTGCCAGCAGTATTTACAGGGGGCCCTACGAGCAGTACTTC
CASSIYRGPYEQYF
>.|TRBV30|.|TRBJ1-2
TGTGCCTGGAGTTCACTCCGGGACTCCTCTAACTATGGCTACACCTTC
CAWSSLRDSSNYGYTF
>.|TRBV6-5|.|TRBJ1-4
TGTGCCAGCGCACCTCAGGTCGCAACTAATGAAAAACTGTTTTTT
CASAPQVATNEKLFF
>TRBD2|TRBV27|.|TRBJ2-7
TGTGCCAGCAGTTTAACCGGGACTAGCGGCCCGTACGAGCAGTACTTC
CASSLTGTSGPYEQYF
>.|TRBV6-2/TRBV6-3|.|TRBJ2-5
TGTGCCAGCAGTTACTCGGTTAGGGGGGGTACGGTTGAAGAGACCCAGTACTTC
CASSYSVRGGTVEETQYF
>TRBD1|TRBV6-2/TRBV6-3|.|TRBJ2-5
TGTGCCAGCAGTTATACAGGGGGTTTGGAGACCCAGTACTTC
CASSYTGGLETQYF
>TRBD1|TRBV19|.|TRBJ1-2
TGTGCCAGTAGTCTCACCAGGGACAGCTATGGCTACACCTTC
CASSLTRDSYGYTF
>TRBD1|TRBV7-2|.|TRBJ1-5
TGTGCCAGCAGCCGCGGAGTGACAGGGGGTAAGGATCAGCCCCAGCATTTT
CASSRGVTGGKDQPQHF
>.|TRBV6-5|few|TRBJ2-7
TGTGCCAGCAGCGGGGGAGCCTACGAGCAGTACTTC
CASSGGAYEQYF
>.|TRBV9|.|TRBJ2-5
TGTGCCAGCAGCGCCTATCTCGGGGTCCAAGAGACCCAGTACTTC
CASSAYLGVQETQYF
>TRBD1|TRBV19|.|TRBJ1-2
TGTGCCAGTAGTACGTCGGACAGGGGTATCTATGGCTACACCTTC
CASSTSDRGIYGYTF
>.|TRBV19|.|TRBJ2-5
TGTGCCAGTTCCGCCCAGCGGGAGACCCAGTACTTC
CASSAQRETQYF
>.|TRBV28|few|TRBJ1-3
TGTGCCAGCAGTTTCCCGCAGTCCAACACCATATATTTT
CASSFPQSNTIYF
>TRBD1|TRBV6-5|.|TRBJ1-2
TGTGCCAGCAGTTACTCCCCCAGGGGGCATGGCTACACCTTC
CASSYSPRGHGYTF
>.|TRBV7-2|.|TRBJ2-7
TGTGCCAGCAGCCCACAGATGTTCAGCTCCTACGAGCAGTACTTC
CASSPQMFSSYEQYF
>.|TRBV6-6|.|TRBJ2-7
TGTGCCAGCAGTTACACTGGCGGCTCCTACGAGCAGTACTTC
CASSYTGGSYEQYF
>TRBD1|TRBV7-9|few|TRBJ2-7
TGTGCCAGCAGCGACACGAGACAGGGCTATCTCTACGAGCAGTACTTC
CASSDTRQGYLYEQYF
>.|TRBV9|.|TRBJ1-6
TGTGCCAGCAGCGCGACACGTAATTCACCCCTCCACTTT
CASSATRNSPLHF
>.|TRBV3-1/TRBV3-2|once|TRBJ1-5
TGTGCCAGCAGCCAAGGACTGAGTAGCAATCAGCCCCAGCATTTT
CASSQGLSSNQPQHF
>TRBD2|TRBV5-1|few|TRBJ2-7
TGCGCCAGCAGCTTGGGACTAGCGGGCTTTTCCTACGAGCAGTACTTC
CASSLGLAGFSYEQYF
>.|TRBV4-1|.|TRBJ1-5
TGCGCCAGCAGCCAAGAATGGGGGGATCAGCCCCAGCATTTT
CASSQEWGDQPQHF
>TRBD1|TRBV10-3|.|TRBJ2-4
TGTGCCATCAGGGGACAGGGGAAAGGGGACATTCAGTACTTC
CAIRGQGKGDIQYF
>TRBD1|TRBV27|once|TRBJ1-1
TGTGCCAGCAGTCGGGACAGGGAGATCACTGAAGCTTTCTTT
CASSRDREITEAFF
>.|TRBV9|.|TRBJ1-6
TGTGCCAGCAGCTCCCCTCCGGAGTCACCCCTCCACTTT
CASSSPPESPLHF
>.|TRBV6-4|.|TRBJ2-1
TGTGCCAGCAGTGACCAGGGGACCGCCATAGGGGAGCAGTTCTTC
CASSDQGTAIGEQFF